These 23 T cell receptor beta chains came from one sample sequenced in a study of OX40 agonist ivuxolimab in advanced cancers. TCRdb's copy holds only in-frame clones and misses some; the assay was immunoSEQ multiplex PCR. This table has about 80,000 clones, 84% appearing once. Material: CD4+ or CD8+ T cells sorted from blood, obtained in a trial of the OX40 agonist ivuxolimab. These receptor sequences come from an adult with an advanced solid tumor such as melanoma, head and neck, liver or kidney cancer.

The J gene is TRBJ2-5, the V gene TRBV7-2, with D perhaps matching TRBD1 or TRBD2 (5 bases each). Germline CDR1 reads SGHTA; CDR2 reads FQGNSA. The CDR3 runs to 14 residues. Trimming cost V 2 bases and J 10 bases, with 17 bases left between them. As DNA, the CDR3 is TGTGCCAGCAGCTTAAGGGACGGATTAGTCGGCCAGTACTTC. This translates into CASSLRDGLVGQYF.

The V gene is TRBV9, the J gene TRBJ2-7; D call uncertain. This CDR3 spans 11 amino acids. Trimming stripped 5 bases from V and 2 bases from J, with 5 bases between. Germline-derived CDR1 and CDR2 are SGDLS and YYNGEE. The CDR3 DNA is TGTGCCAGCAGGGGTACCTACGAGCAGTACTTC. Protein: CASRGTYEQYF.

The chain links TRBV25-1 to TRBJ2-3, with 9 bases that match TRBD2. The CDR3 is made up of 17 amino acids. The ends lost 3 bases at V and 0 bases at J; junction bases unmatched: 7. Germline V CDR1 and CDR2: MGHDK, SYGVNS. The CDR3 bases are TGTGCCAGCAGTGAGGCTAGCGGGAAAACTAGCACAGATACGCAGTATTTT. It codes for CASSEASGKTSTDTQYF.

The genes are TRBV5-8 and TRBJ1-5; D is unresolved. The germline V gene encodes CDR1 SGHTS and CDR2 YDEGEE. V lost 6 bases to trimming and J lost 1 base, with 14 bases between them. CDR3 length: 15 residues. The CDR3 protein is CASNYLDVSNQPQHF. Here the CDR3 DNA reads TGTGCCAGCAACTATCTGGACGTCAGCAATCAGCCCCAGCATTTT.

CDR3 sequence (DNA): TGTGCCAGCAGCTCAGACATTGGCTCCTACAATGAGCAGTTCTTC. Amino acids: CASSSDIGSYNEQFF. J is TRBJ2-1 and V is TRBV5-4, with D hard to call. The CDR3 consists of 15 residues. Germline CDR1 SGHNT, CDR2 YYREEE (reference sequence). V was shortened by 3 bases and J by 0 bases, with 10 bases between the two germline ends.

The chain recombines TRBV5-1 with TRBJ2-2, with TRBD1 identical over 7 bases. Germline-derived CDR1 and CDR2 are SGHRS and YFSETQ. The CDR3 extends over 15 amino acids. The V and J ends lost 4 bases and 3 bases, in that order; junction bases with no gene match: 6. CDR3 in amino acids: CASSATGDHTGELFF. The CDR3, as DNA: TGCGCCAGCAGCGCAACAGGGGACCACACCGGGGAGCTGTTTTTT.

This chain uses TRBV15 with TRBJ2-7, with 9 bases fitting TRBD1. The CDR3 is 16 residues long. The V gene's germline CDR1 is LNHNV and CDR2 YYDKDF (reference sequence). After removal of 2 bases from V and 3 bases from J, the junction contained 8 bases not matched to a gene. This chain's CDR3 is CATSRSRDRALYEQYF. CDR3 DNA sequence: TGTGCCACCAGCAGAAGCCGGGACAGGGCCCTCTACGAGCAGTACTTC.

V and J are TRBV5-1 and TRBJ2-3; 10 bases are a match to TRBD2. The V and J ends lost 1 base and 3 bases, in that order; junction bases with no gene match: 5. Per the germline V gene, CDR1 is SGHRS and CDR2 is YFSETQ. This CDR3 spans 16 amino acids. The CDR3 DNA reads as TGCGCCAGCAGCTTGACGGCTAGCGGGGGTACAGATACGCAGTATTTT. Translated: CASSLTASGGTDTQYF.

The CDR3 loop is CAWSEQGYEQYF. The CDR3, as DNA: TGTGCCTGGAGTGAGCAGGGGTACGAGCAGTACTTC. The chain is built from TRBV30 and TRBJ2-7; a possible D gene is TRBD1 (6 bases). The CDR3 loop spans 12 amino acids. The V end lost 1 base, the J end lost 4 bases, and 8 bases lay between the germline ends. Germline values: CDR1 GTSNPN, CDR2 SVGIG (reference sequence).

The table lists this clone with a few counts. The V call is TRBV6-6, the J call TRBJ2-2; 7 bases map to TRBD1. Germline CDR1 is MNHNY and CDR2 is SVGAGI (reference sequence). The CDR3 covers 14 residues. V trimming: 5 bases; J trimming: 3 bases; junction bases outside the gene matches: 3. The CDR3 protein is CASSRDRYTGELFF. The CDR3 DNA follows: TGTGCCAGCAGTAGGGACAGATACACCGGGGAGCTGTTTTTT.

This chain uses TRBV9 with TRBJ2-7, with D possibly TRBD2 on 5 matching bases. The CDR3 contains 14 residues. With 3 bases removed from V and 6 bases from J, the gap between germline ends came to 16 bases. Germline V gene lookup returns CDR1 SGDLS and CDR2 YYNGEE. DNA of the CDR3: TGTGCCAGCAGCGCCGGGTGGTACGGGGTCGAGCAGTACTTC. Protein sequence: CASSAGWYGVEQYF.

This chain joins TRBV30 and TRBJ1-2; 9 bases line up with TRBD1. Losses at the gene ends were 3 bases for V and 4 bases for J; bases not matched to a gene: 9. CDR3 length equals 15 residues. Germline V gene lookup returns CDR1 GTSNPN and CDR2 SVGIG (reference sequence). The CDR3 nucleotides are TGTGCCTGGAGAAATAGGGACAGGGTTACCTATGGCTACACCTTC. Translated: CAWRNRDRVTYGYTF.

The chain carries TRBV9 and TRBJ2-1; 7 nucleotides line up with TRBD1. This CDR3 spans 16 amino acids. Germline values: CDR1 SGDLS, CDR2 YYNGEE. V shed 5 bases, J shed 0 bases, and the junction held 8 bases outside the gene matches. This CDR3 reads CASRGTEGSSYNEQFF. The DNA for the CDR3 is TGTGCCAGCAGAGGGACAGAGGGCAGCTCCTACAATGAGCAGTTCTTC.

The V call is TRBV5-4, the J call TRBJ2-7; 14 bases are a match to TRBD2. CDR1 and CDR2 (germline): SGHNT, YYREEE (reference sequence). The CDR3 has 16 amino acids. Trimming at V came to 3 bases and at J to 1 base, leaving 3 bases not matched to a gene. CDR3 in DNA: TGTGCCAGCAGCTCAGGACTAGCGGGGGGATCCTACGAGCAGTACTTC. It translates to CASSSGLAGGSYEQYF.

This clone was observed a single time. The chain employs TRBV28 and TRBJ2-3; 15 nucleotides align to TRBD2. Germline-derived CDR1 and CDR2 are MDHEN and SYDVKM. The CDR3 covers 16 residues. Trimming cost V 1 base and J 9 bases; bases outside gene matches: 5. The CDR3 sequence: CASSLYGLAGGLTQYF. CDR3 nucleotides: TGTGCCAGCAGTTTATATGGACTAGCGGGAGGGCTAACGCAGTATTTT.

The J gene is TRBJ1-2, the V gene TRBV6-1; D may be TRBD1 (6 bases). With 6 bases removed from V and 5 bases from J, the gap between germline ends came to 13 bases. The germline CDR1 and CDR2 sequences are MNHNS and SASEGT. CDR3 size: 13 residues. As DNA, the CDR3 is TGTGCCAGCAGAGTACAGGGTGGATATGGCTACACCTTC. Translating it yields CASRVQGGYGYTF.

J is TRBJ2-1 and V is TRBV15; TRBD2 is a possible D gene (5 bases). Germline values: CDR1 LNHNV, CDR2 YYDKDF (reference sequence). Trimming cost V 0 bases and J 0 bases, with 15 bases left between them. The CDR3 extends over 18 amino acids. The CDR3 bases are TGTGCCACCAGCAGAGATCGGGAAAGTATGACCTCCTACAATGAGCAGTTCTTC. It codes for CATSRDRESMTSYNEQFF.

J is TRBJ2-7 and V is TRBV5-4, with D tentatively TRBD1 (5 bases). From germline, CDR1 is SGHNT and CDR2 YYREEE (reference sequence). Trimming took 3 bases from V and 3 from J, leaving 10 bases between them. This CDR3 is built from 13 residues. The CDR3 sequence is CASSSRVSYEQYF. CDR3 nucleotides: TGTGCCAGCAGCTCCAGGGTGAGCTACGAGCAGTACTTC.

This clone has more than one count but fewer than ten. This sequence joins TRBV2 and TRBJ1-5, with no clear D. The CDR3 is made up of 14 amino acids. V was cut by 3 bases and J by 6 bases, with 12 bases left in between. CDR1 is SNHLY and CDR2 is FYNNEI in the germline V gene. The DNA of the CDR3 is TGTGCCAGCAGTGATAAGTCGGTCAGTCAGCCCCAGCATTTT. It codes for CASSDKSVSQPQHF.

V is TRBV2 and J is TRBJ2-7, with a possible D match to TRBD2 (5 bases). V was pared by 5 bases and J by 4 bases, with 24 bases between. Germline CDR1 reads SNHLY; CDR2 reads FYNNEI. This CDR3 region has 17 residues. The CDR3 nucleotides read TGTGCCAGCAGTCGTAGCGAGTTTATAGGGTTAAGGTACGAGCAGTACTTC. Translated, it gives CASSRSEFIGLRYEQYF.

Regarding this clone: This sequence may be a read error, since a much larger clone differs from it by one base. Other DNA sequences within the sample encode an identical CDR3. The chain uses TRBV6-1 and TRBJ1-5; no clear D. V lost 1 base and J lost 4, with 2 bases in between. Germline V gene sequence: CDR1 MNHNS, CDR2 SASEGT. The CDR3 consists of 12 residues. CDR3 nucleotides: TGTGCCAGCAGTGAAGGAAATCAGCCCCAGCATTTT. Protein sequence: CASSEGNQPQHF.

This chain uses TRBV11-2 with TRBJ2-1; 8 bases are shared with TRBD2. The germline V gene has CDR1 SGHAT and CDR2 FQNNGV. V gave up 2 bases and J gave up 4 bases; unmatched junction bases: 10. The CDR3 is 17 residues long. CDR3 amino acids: CASSLSSGSGAYNEQFF. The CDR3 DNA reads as TGTGCCAGCAGCTTAAGTTCTGGTAGCGGGGCATACAATGAGCAGTTCTTC.

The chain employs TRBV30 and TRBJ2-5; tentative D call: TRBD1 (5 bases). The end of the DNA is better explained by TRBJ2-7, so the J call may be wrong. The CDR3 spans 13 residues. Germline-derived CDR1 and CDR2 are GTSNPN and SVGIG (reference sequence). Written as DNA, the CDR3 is TGTGCCTGCTTGTCCGAGACAGCCTACGAGCAGTACTTC. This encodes CACLSETAYEQYF.